This TCR beta chain was observed in a study of identical twins (dated by TCRdb to 2016 to 2017). In terms of the full investigation: The study deep-sequenced TCR alpha and beta repertoires from monozygotic twins, unrelated adults of various ages and cord blood to test whether fetal clonotypes persist. To rule out contamination, the twin experiments were replicated at different times with different library preparation protocols.

At least ten counts were recorded for this clonotype. Its cognate antigen has yet to be identified. Qualities for individual bases were not recorded, and no much larger clone is one base off. Library creation used 5' RACE. Instrument used: Illumina HiSeq 2000. A universal primer binding site was introduced by template switching, and a unique molecular identifier was present in the final cDNA, enabling accurate counting of TCR cDNA molecules. First-strand cDNA for TCR alpha and beta chains was synthesized from specific primers in the conserved constant-segment region. Each cDNA library was double barcoded, with a SMART-Mk sample barcode plus Illumina barcodes, to control for contamination. Two successive PCR steps introduced TruSeq adapter sequences along with Illumina sample barcodes. Sequencing of the TCR alpha and beta cDNA libraries was done on the Illumina HiSeq platform using custom primers. Under the source paper's analysis protocol: MiGEC processed the raw reads to extract unique molecular identifiers, while MiXCR was used to determine the CDR3 positions. For each individual, recombination models were inferred using an EM algorithm with the repgenHMM and IGoR tools. The analysis of shared clonotypes was done with the tcR package in R, with sharing normalized by the product of cloneset sizes. To study raw recombination free of thymic and clonal selection effects, out-of-frame nonproductive sequences were analyzed. TCRdb reanalyzed the raw reads on its own, using fastp at Q25 for trimming and MiXCR for clone calling, and kept in-frame beta chains. Identical CDR3 protein sequences are pooled into one entry, listed with their most common genes and DNA. The V and J calls shown here were made by TCRdb, not taken from the authors' results. This sample is represented by about 890,000 distinct CDR3 sequences; approximately 13% of them were singletons. The ten largest clones add up to about 1.5% of the sample.

Every donor was a healthy Caucasian. The twin cohort consisted of three pairs of female monozygotic twins, all aged roughly 18 to 30 years. Peripheral blood mononuclear cells were the source from which RNA for the TCR libraries was isolated. From its cysteine to its phenylalanine, the CDR3 spans 15 amino acids. Only CDR3 DNA is held: 45 bases, read in frame from base 1. Relative to germline, V is 5 bases shorter and J is 4 bases shorter, with 17 bases between their ends. CDR1 MNHEY and CDR2 SMNVEV were looked up in the germline V gene (reference sequence). Study-level results and caveats: Out-of-frame TCR alpha sequences shared between twins showed an excess of low generation-probability sequences compared with coincidental sharing between unrelated individuals. Conclusions relied on cross-sectional statistical analysis, since the same donors could not be followed over many years. In monozygotic twins, recombination models systematically underestimated out-of-frame TCR alpha sharing, but the models matched the sharing seen between unrelated individuals. Zero-insertion analyses could be partly confounded by invariant T cells such as MAIT and iNKT, though diverse VJ usage argued against such confounding for most clonotypes. A weaker excess of twin sharing was found in beta out-of-frame sequences because the signal-to-noise ratio was lowered by fewer shared sequences. Fewer insertions were carried by abundant cord blood beta clonotypes; a weaker similar trend was observed in young adult naive repertoires, while no such trend was observed in memory repertoires.

This same sample was also taken into another study, of yellow fever vaccine responses in identical twins. Reported in the second study: The T cell response to vaccination in identical twins was reported by the authors to appear partly convergent and partly personalized. The study precisely tracked vaccine-responding T cell clones in identical twins.

Material for sequencing was PBMCs. The chain is made from TRBV27 and TRBJ1-1, with an unclear D gene assignment. The sequence came from a woman in her late teens or twenties in good health. DNA sequence: TGTGCCAGCAGTCCCCCCCGGGCGCAAATCACTGAAGCTTTCTTT. Its coded protein is CASSPPRAQITEAFF.